This TCR beta chain originates from a study of cytomegalovirus exposure and HLA in healthy donors. Across the study: From HLA-typed donors, an early data release held roughly 80 million unique TCRs.

CDR1 and CDR2 (germline): SGHTA, FQGNSA. The CDR3 is 14 amino acids. Trimming took 0 bases from V and 11 from J, leaving 14 bases between them. The PCR made use of 60 Vbeta and 13 Jbeta primers. The table came from immunoSEQ multiplex PCR; TCRdb's copy has only in-frame clones and leaves some out. The listing contains about 150,000 clones. In regard to this clone: No antigen is known for it.

General study points: In a later analysis, HLA-associated TCR beta chains were more clonally expanded than equally common others. In a later analysis, specific HLA alleles were associated with about 18,000 TCR beta sequences at a 0.05 false discovery rate.

The donors (healthy individuals) were bone marrow donors. The source is a woman aged 50 to 60 in good health and CMV-seronegative. This rearrangement joins TRBV7-2 to TRBJ1-5, with D perhaps matching TRBD1 (5 bases). The sample comprised PBMCs. The CDR3, as DNA: TGTGCCAGCAGCTTAGCGGGGCCACTTTTGGCCCAGCATTTT. Residues: CASSLAGPLLAQHF.